This T cell receptor beta chain was captured by sequencing in a study of glioma-infiltrating T cells. Notes on the study in general: Only very few CDR3 sequences appeared in both tissue and blood. Above-expected tissue-blood divergence occurred in all gliomas, most in low-grade ones.

The V gene's germline CDR1 is LGHDT and CDR2 YNNKEL (reference sequence). The CDR3 has 15 amino acids. TCR alpha and beta CDR3 regions were amplified from RNA using iRepertoire nested multiplex PCR. Input was roughly 95-450 ng of tissue mRNA or PBMC total RNA. MiXCR was run by TCRdb on the multiplex PCR reads, yielding one entry per CDR3 protein. The sample yields under 150,000 distinct CDR3 sequences, 24% seen once. A note on this clonotype: Antigen unknown.

The sample comprised glioma tissue, nonneoplastic brain tissue, or PBMCs (not recorded which). This sequence joins TRBV3-1 and TRBJ2-5; D is possibly TRBD1 (5 bases). This TCR derives from a human donor with low-grade glioma or glioblastoma, undergoing nonglioma brain surgery, or in good health (not recorded which). The CDR3 region has the DNA TGTGTTAGCAGCCTATCAGAGCCAGGGCTGGAGACCCAGTACTTC. Its protein is CVSSLSEPGLETQYF.